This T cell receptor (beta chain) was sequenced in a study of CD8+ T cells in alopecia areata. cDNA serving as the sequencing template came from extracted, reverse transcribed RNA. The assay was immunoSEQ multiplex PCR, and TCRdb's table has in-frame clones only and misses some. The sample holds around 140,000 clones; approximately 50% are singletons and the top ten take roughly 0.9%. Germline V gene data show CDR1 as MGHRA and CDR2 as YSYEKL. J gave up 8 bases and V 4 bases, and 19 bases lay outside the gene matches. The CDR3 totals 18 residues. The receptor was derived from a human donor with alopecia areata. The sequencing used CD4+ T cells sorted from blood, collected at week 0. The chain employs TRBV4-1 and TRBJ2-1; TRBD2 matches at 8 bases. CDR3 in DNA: TGCGCCAGCAGCCGCCCAACCGGCTTCGGGAGGGCCAAGGATGAGCAGTTCTTC. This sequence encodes CASSRPTGFGRAKDEQFF.